This T cell receptor (beta chain) was sequenced in a study of tumor and adjacent non-tumor tissue in lung cancer. In germline, CDR1 is SQVTM, CDR2 ANQGSEA. The CDR3 spans 12 residues. Three rounds of nested PCR, following a modified ARM-PCR protocol, produced the TCRbeta library. TCRdb analysed the multiplex PCR reads with MiXCR anew, one entry per CDR3 protein. The sample includes roughly 66,000 distinct CDR3 sequences, about 80% seen only once; the top ten take over 25%. No cell sorting was done before RNA was extracted from the tissue. Comment on this clonotype: At one boundary the junction diverges from the germline segment, which might be a read error.

The chain combines TRBV29-1 with TRBJ2-2; tentatively, D is TRBD2 (6 bases). Sequences were obtained from lung tumor tissue. The TCR originated in a man aged 60 to 69 with non-small cell lung cancer. CDR3 in amino acids: CSGRLSGGEPFF. CDR3 bases: TGCAGCGGAAGATTAAGTGGCGGGGAGCCGTTTTTT.